Listed below are T cell receptor beta chains from one sample, sequenced in a study of shared clonotypes between healthy human individuals. Repertoires were generated with immunoSEQ multiplex PCR, while TCRdb's copy carries only in-frame clones and drops some. The sample shows roughly 500,000 clones, 81% of them seen only once. Material: PBMCs. The receptors derive from a woman aged 40-49 years in good health. Some clones in this sample may be carry-over from other donors' samples. Both conserved end residues are part of each CDR3. Each record gives: clone size, J gene, V gene, D gene, CDR3 DNA, CDR3 protein. D genes are given only for firm matches. Expanded clones are given a class, and other clones once, few, many or no size at all.

>NA|TRBJ1-1|TRBV19|NA
TGTGCCAGTAGTCCACCAGTGGGCACTGAAGCTTTCTTT
CASSPPVGTEAFF
>NA|TRBJ2-7|TRBV4-3|NA
TGCGCCAGCAGCCAAGATGGGGGGGGGCCCTACGAGCAGTACTTC
CASSQDGGGPYEQYF
>NA|TRBJ1-1|TRBV5-6|NA
TGTGCCAGCAGCTTGGCGCAGGGGCAAACTGAAGCTTTCTTT
CASSLAQGQTEAFF
>NA|TRBJ2-7|TRBV7-9|TRBD1
TGTGCCGGACAACTTCGACAGGGGGCGACGTACGAGCAGTACTTC
CAGQLRQGATYEQYF
>many|TRBJ2-1|TRBV2|NA
TGTGCCAGCAGTGCCTGGAAGGCCACCGACAATGAGCAGTTCTTC
CASSAWKATDNEQFF
>NA|TRBJ1-1|TRBV19|NA
TGTGCCAGTAGTATAGATTTCTCTGAAGCTTTCTTT
CASSIDFSEAFF
>NA|TRBJ1-2|TRBV6-4|NA
TGTGCCAGCAGTGACTCAGGGCAGGGCTTCGATGGCTACACCTTC
CASSDSGQGFDGYTF
>once|TRBJ2-7|TRBV10-3|TRBD1
TGTGCCATATCGGACAGGGCAGACGAGCAGTACTTC
CAISDRADEQYF
>few|TRBJ2-2|TRBV2|NA
TGTGCCAGCACGGCCCTGGGCACCGGGGAGCTGTTTTTT
CASTALGTGELFF
>NA|TRBJ2-1|TRBV28|TRBD2
TGTGCCAGCAGAATGAGCGGGAGGTCCTACAATGAGCAGTTCTTC
CASRMSGRSYNEQFF
>NA|TRBJ2-1|TRBV9|NA
TGTGCCAGCAGCGTAGGTGTTAGTGGGTTCAGCTACAATGAGCAGTTCTTC
CASSVGVSGFSYNEQFF
>NA|TRBJ1-2|TRBV28|TRBD1
TGTGCCAGCGGGGGACAGGGGGCCGAGGGCTACACCTTC
CASGGQGAEGYTF
>NA|TRBJ2-1|TRBV7-9|NA
TGTGCCAGCAGCCCCCCGACTCCAACGAGCTCCTACAATGAGCAGTTCTTC
CASSPPTPTSSYNEQFF
>NA|TRBJ2-2|TRBV5-4|NA
TGTGCCAGCAGCTTGGCGACAGTACCCACCGGGGAGCTGTTTTTT
CASSLATVPTGELFF
>NA|TRBJ1-2|TRBV18|TRBD1
TGTGCCAGCTCCCCATGGGACAGCCCCGATGGCTACACCTTC
CASSPWDSPDGYTF
>NA|TRBJ2-2|TRBV27|NA
TGTGCCAGCAGCACTGCGGCAGGGAAGCATCCCGGGGAGCTGTTTTTT
CASSTAAGKHPGELFF
>few|TRBJ2-1|TRBV6-5|TRBD2
TGTGCCAGCAGTTACCACACTAGCGGGCACAATGAGCAGTTCTTC
CASSYHTSGHNEQFF
>NA|TRBJ1-5|TRBV7-2|NA
TGTGCCAGCAGTCAGTGGCAGGAGATCAATCAGCCCCAGCATTTT
CASSQWQEINQPQHF
>once|TRBJ1-2|TRBV5-5|NA
TGTGCCAGCAGCGACGCCTTGACTAACTATGGCTACACCTTC
CASSDALTNYGYTF
>few|TRBJ1-2|TRBV20-1|TRBD1
TGCAGTGTTCCCACAGGGGGCCACACCTTC
CSVPTGGHTF
>NA|TRBJ1-1|TRBV7-8|NA
TGTGCCAGCAAATGGGAAGTGAACACTGAAGCTTTCTTT
CASKWEVNTEAFF
>NA|TRBJ1-5|TRBV28|NA
TGTGCCAGCAGCCCCGGGAGGGTTGATCAGCCCCAGCATTTT
CASSPGRVDQPQHF
>once|TRBJ1-2|TRBV18|NA
TGTGCCAGCTCACCACCTAGTGTTCGGGAAAACTATGGCTACACCTTC
CASSPPSVRENYGYTF
>NA|TRBJ2-7|TRBV20-1|NA
TGCAGTGCTAGAAACTCCTACGAGCAGTACTTC
CSARNSYEQYF
>NA|TRBJ1-5|TRBV15|NA
TGTGCCACCAGCAGAGATATTGAACAGGGCGGGCAGCCCCAGCATTTT
CATSRDIEQGGQPQHF
>many|TRBJ1-6|TRBV2|TRBD1
TGTGCCAGCAGACAGGGGGCCCGGAATTCACCCCTCCACTTT
CASRQGARNSPLHF
>NA|TRBJ2-1|TRBV11-3|NA
TGTGCCAGCAGCCTACGAGTTCTCAGAGACAATGAGCAGTTCTTC
CASSLRVLRDNEQFF
>NA|TRBJ1-5|TRBV2|NA
TGTGCCAGCAGTGAGCAGGCTCCGAATCAGCCCCAGCATTTT
CASSEQAPNQPQHF
>NA|TRBJ1-1|TRBV30|NA
TGTGCCTGGAGTGTTAGGGGCCGGAACACTGAAGCTTTCTTT
CAWSVRGRNTEAFF
>NA|TRBJ2-7|TRBV6-1|NA
TGTGCCAGCAGCCCCTCGGTTGAGACCGGACTAAGGCAGTACTTC
CASSPSVETGLRQYF
>NA|TRBJ2-1|TRBV2|TRBD2
TGTGCCAGCAGTGACCCTGGACTAGCGGGAGTAAGGTCCTACAATGAGCAGTTCTTC
CASSDPGLAGVRSYNEQFF
>NA|TRBJ1-5|TRBV4-2|NA
TGTGCCAGCAGCCCCGACTCAGGTGGGGGGACGCCCCAGCATTTT
CASSPDSGGGTPQHF
>NA|TRBJ2-3|TRBV7-2|TRBD1
TGTGCCAGCAGCTTAGTGGGGACAGGGTCATCAGATACGCAGTATTTT
CASSLVGTGSSDTQYF
>NA|TRBJ2-7|TRBV5-1|TRBD2
TGCGCCAGCAGCTTCCGGACTAGTGACGAGCAGTACTTC
CASSFRTSDEQYF
>NA|TRBJ1-2|TRBV2|NA
TGTGCCACCCGCACGGACGGCTATGGCTACACCTTC
CATRTDGYGYTF